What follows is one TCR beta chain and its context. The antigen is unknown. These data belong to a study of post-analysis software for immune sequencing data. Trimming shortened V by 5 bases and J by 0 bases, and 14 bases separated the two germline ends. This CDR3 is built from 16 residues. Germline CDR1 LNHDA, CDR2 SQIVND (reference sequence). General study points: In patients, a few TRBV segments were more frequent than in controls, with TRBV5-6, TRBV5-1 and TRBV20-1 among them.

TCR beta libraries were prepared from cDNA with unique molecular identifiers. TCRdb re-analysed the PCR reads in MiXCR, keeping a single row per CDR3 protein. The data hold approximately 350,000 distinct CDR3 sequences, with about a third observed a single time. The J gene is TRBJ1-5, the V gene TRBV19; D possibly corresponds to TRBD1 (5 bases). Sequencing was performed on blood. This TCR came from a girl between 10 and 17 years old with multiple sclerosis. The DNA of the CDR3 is TGTGCCAGTAGTCCATGGACACCTTATAGCAATCAGCCCCAGCATTTT. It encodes CASSPWTPYSNQPQHF.